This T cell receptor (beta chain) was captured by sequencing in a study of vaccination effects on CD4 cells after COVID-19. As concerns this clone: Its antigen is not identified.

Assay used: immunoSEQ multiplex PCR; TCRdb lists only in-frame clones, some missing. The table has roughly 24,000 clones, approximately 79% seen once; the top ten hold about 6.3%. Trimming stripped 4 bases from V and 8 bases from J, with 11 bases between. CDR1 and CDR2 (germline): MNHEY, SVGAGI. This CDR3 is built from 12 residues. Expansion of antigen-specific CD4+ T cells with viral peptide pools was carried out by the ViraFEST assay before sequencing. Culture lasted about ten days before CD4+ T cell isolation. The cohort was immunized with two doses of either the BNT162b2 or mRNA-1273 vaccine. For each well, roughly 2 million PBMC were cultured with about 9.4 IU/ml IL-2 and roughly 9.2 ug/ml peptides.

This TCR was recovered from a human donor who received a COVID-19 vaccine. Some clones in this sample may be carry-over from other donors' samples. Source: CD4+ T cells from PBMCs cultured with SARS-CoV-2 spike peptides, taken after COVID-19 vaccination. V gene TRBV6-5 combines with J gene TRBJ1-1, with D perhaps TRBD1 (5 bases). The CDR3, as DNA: TGTGCCAGCAGTTCACGGACATCAGAAGCTTTCTTT. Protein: CASSSRTSEAFF.